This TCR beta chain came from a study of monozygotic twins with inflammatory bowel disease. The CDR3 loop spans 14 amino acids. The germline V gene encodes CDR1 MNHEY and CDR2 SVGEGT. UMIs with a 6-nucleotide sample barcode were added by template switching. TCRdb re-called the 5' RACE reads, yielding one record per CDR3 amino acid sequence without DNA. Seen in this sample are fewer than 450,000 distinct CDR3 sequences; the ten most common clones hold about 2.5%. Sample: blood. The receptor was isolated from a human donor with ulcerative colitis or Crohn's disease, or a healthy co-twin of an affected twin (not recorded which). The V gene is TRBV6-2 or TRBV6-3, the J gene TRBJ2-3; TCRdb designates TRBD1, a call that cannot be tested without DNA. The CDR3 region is CASRGQGAGDTQYF.